Listed below are T cell receptor beta chains from one sample, sequenced in a study of blood T cell repertoires in COVID-19. Produced via immunoSEQ multiplex PCR; TCRdb's table is partial and in-frame only. The sample consists of 70,000 to 95,000 clones, roughly 80% of them appearing once. Sequencing was carried out using peripheral blood. The receptors were sampled from a man aged 55 to 69 with COVID-19, enrolled during active disease. The CDR3 runs from the conserved cysteine through the conserved F or W. A D gene is named only where the DNA matches it firmly. Not all rows give a size; the values are once, few, many and, for expanded clones, a class.

d_call j_call v_call clone_size cdr3_nt cdr3_aa
- TRBJ2-6 TRBV11-3 - TGTGCCAGCAGCTTAGATCAGCCGGGTCGTGGGGCCAACGTCCTGACTTTC CASSLDQPGRGANVLTF
TRBD1 TRBJ1-2 TRBV5-1 - TGCGCCAGCAGCGGGACAGCCGCGAGGGTCGAGGGCTACACCTTC CASSGTAARVEGYTF
- TRBJ2-7 TRBV10-3 - TGTGCCATCAGTAGCCAAGGCGGCGAGCAGTACTTC CAISSQGGEQYF
TRBD1 TRBJ1-1 TRBV2 once TGTGCCAGCAGTTTACAGGGGGCTAGGGCTGAAGCTTTCTTT CASSLQGARAEAFF
TRBD1 TRBJ2-7 TRBV11-1 - TGTGCCAGCAGCTCGGGACAGCACTACGAGCAGTACTTC CASSSGQHYEQYF
- TRBJ1-1 TRBV11-3 - TGTGCCAGCAGCTTAGAGGGGGGAACAGGTGAAGCTTTCTTT CASSLEGGTGEAFF
- TRBJ1-3 TRBV11-2 - TGTGCCAGCAGCTTACTGGGGGCGCGCGGAAACACCATATATTTT CASSLLGARGNTIYF
TRBD2 TRBJ2-1 TRBV4-2 few TGTGCCAGCAGCTACAGGCTAGCGGGCCACAATGAGCAGTTCTTC CASSYRLAGHNEQFF
- TRBJ2-7 TRBV9 - TGTGCCAGCAGCCCTCAAGTTGGACTTACCTACGAGCAGTACTTC CASSPQVGLTYEQYF
- TRBJ2-7 TRBV5-6 - TGTGCCAGCAGCTTCCCGGGGAGCTCCTACGAGCAGTACTTC CASSFPGSSYEQYF
- TRBJ2-2 TRBV15 - TGTGCCTTCCGGGGGAGCACCGGGGAGCTGTTTTTT CAFRGSTGELFF
- TRBJ1-1 TRBV30 - TGTGCCTGGAGTGCCCCGGACACGAACACTGAAGCTTTCTTT CAWSAPDTNTEAFF
- TRBJ1-5 TRBV5-5 - TGTGCCAGCAGCTTTCGGGAGAGTCATAGCAATCAGCCCCAGCATTTT CASSFRESHSNQPQHF
- TRBJ1-1 TRBV19 few TGTGCCAGTAGTGTCAGGGTTGACACTGAAGCTTTCTTT CASSVRVDTEAFF
- TRBJ2-1 TRBV9 - TGTGCCAGCAGCGGAGGGCCGCATGGCGATGAGCAGTTCTTC CASSGGPHGDEQFF
- TRBJ2-7 TRBV14 - TGTGCCAGCAGTGGGCTAGCAAAGAACGAGCAGTACTTC CASSGLAKNEQYF
- TRBJ1-3 TRBV18 - TGTGCCAGCTCACCAAGTGGTTTCGGCAGGGGCTCTGGAAACACCATATATTTT CASSPSGFGRGSGNTIYF
- TRBJ2-3 TRBV9 - TGTGCCAGCAGCGTAGAGGGGTTCCGGGCAGATACGCAGTATTTT CASSVEGFRADTQYF
TRBD2 TRBJ2-7 TRBV6-5 - TGTGCCAGCCAGACTAGCGGGGGGGCCCGGGAGCAGTACTTC CASQTSGGAREQYF
TRBD2 TRBJ2-3 TRBV4-2 - TGTGCCAGCAGCAACTCCCTGGGGGGGATCGGTACAGATACGCAGTATTTT CASSNSLGGIGTDTQYF
TRBD1 TRBJ2-7 TRBV2 - TGTGCCAGCAGACGCCAGGGACAGAGCTACGAGCAGTACTTC CASRRQGQSYEQYF
TRBD1 TRBJ1-2 TRBV5-1 - TGCGCCAGCAGCCCCCGGGGACAGACAAACCAAGGATATGGCTACACCTTC CASSPRGQTNQGYGYTF
TRBD1 TRBJ2-2 TRBV5-1 - TGCGCCAGCAGCTTGCGGACAGGGGGCTTAACCGGGGAGCTGTTTTTT CASSLRTGGLTGELFF
TRBD1 TRBJ1-2 TRBV2 - TGTGCCAGCAGGGTACGGACAGGGTTTCGCGGCTACACCTTC CASRVRTGFRGYTF
TRBD1 TRBJ1-4 TRBV7-8 - TGTGCCAGCACCCCTCTTGGGACAGGGGTGGAAAAACTGTTTTTT CASTPLGTGVEKLFF
TRBD1 TRBJ2-5 TRBV27 - TGTGCCAGCAGTTTATCCGTGGGGGACAGGGAACAAGAGACCCAGTACTTC CASSLSVGDREQETQYF
TRBD2 TRBJ2-4 TRBV4-1 - TGCGCCAGCGAGGGAGGGCCGACCAAAAACATTCAGTACTTC CASEGGPTKNIQYF
- TRBJ1-6 TRBV7-2 few TGTGCCAGCAGCTTAGTGCGGTTATCCTATAATTCACCCCTCCACTTT CASSLVRLSYNSPLHF
TRBD2 TRBJ2-1 TRBV5-6 - TGTGCCAGCAGCTACCGGTCTAGCGGGAGGGCCGAGCAGTTCTTC CASSYRSSGRAEQFF
- TRBJ1-5 TRBV6-1 many TGTGCCAGCAGTGAAGAGACAGTCACAAATCAGCCCCAGCATTTT CASSEETVTNQPQHF
- TRBJ1-2 TRBV7-2 - TGTGCCAGCAGCTCGTGGACGGACAAATCCTATGGCTACACCTTC CASSSWTDKSYGYTF
TRBD1 TRBJ1-1 TRBV19 few TGTGCCAGTAGTACCCAGGGGGGCAGTGAAGCTTTCTTT CASSTQGGSEAFF
TRBD2 TRBJ2-7 TRBV4-3 - TGCGCCAGCAGCCAAGATCGGCGGGGGGACGCCTACGAGCAGTACTTC CASSQDRRGDAYEQYF
- TRBJ2-3 TRBV2 - TGTGCCAGCAGCCGGGAAGTAAACCCAGATACGCAGTATTTT CASSREVNPDTQYF
TRBD2 TRBJ2-3 TRBV5-6 once TGTGCCAGCAGCTTGGCTAGCGGGGGAAACACAGATACGCAGTATTTT CASSLASGGNTDTQYF
- TRBJ1-2 TRBV14 - TGTGCCAGCAGCCAAGATGCAGTATATGGCTACACCTTC CASSQDAVYGYTF
TRBD1 TRBJ1-5 TRBV18 - TGTGCCAGCTCCCCTAAAAGGGGGCGCGGCGGTCAGCCCCAGCATTTT CASSPKRGRGGQPQHF
- TRBJ1-2 TRBV3-1/TRBV3-2 - TGTGCCAGCAGCCAAGATCAGACTAACTATGGCTACACCTTC CASSQDQTNYGYTF
- TRBJ2-7 TRBV13 - TGTGCCAGCAGCCTAACAGGGAATTACGAGCAGTACTTC CASSLTGNYEQYF
TRBD1 TRBJ2-7 TRBV7-9 once TGTGCCAGCAGCTTAGTCGGGACAGGGGATGACGAGCAGTACTTC CASSLVGTGDDEQYF
- TRBJ1-2 TRBV10-3 - TGTGCCATCAGTGAGTCAAAGGGGAAGGGGCACTATGGCTACACCTTC CAISESKGKGHYGYTF
- TRBJ2-7 TRBV4-2 once TGTGCCAGCAGCCGCCGGGGGACCGGGGACTCCTACGAGCAGTACTTC CASSRRGTGDSYEQYF
- TRBJ2-7 TRBV19 - TGTGCCAGTAGCCTAGGGGACACCTACGAGCAGTACTTC CASSLGDTYEQYF
- TRBJ2-3 TRBV14 - TGTGCCAGCAGCCGTTTGCGGGTTGGCACAGATACGCAGTATTTT CASSRLRVGTDTQYF
TRBD1 TRBJ2-7 TRBV4-1 - TGCGCCAGCCGACCTACAGGGGGCTCCTACGAGCAGTACTTC CASRPTGGSYEQYF
- TRBJ1-2 TRBV18 - TGTGCCAGCTCATCCGACAGGAGCTATGGCTACACCTTC CASSSDRSYGYTF
TRBD1 TRBJ2-5 TRBV5-1 - TGCGCCAGCAGCCTCGGACAGGGGAAAGAGACCCAGTACTTC CASSLGQGKETQYF
TRBD2 TRBJ2-3 TRBV7-3 - TGTGCCAGCAGATCGGGGGGGCAAGCCGGCACAGATACGCAGTATTTT CASRSGGQAGTDTQYF
- TRBJ1-2 TRBV4-2 - TGTGCCAGCAGCCAAGATCTTCGTGGGGCCGGTAACTATGGCTACACCTTC CASSQDLRGAGNYGYTF